One and the same sample provided the 26 T cell receptor beta chains below, sequenced in a study of T-cell reconstitution after alpha-beta-depleted transplantation in children. During its preparation, the TCRbeta library received unique molecular identifiers. From the PCR reads, TCRdb called clonotypes with MiXCR, one entry per CDR3 protein. Of about 500,000 distinct CDR3 sequences listed, 30% to 35% are singletons. Specimen: PBMCs from the stem cell graft donor, collected from the stem cell graft. The source of these receptors is a human donor who donated a stem cell graft to a child with aplastic anemia.

This clonotype has only a few counts. V and J are TRBV7-7 and TRBJ2-5; TRBD1 is a possible D gene (6 bases). Trimming shortened V by 2 bases and J by 4 bases, and 11 bases separated the two germline ends. This CDR3 region has 14 residues. Germline V lookup: CDR1 SSHAT, CDR2 FNYEAQ (reference sequence). CDR3 sequence reads: CASSLTGKGETQYF. The CDR3 nucleotides are TGTGCCAGCAGCTTAACAGGGAAGGGAGAGACCCAGTACTTC.

The chain is built from TRBV7-8 and TRBJ1-1; 7 positions agree with TRBD1. V gave up 4 bases and J gave up 0 bases; unmatched junction bases: 8. Germline V gene lookup returns CDR1 SGHVS and CDR2 FQNEAQ. CDR3 size: 16 residues. DNA of the CDR3: TGTGCCAGCAGCTCCGATACCGGGACAGTGAACACTGAAGCTTTCTTT. This encodes CASSSDTGTVNTEAFF.

The rearrangement uses TRBV12-3 or TRBV12-4 and TRBJ1-5; no reliable D call. The CDR3 has 15 amino acids. The ends were cut back, 6 bases at V and 0 bases at J, with 12 bases in the middle. The CDR3 region is CASRKWRYSNQPQHF. Written as DNA, the CDR3 is TGTGCCAGCAGAAAGTGGCGGTATAGCAATCAGCCCCAGCATTTT.

CDR3 nucleotides: TGCAGTGCAGGGGGCGGAGGGAACACCGGGGAGCTGTTTTTT. Amino acid sequence: CSAGGGGNTGELFF. J is TRBJ2-2 and V is TRBV20-1, with TRBD1 matching 7 bases. Trimming cost V 6 bases and J 1 base; bases outside gene matches: 5. Looked up from germline, CDR1 is DFQATT and CDR2 is SNEGSKA (reference sequence). The CDR3 runs to 14 residues.

This clonotype was seen only a few times. The chain links TRBV5-1 to TRBJ2-1; 7 bases are shared with TRBD1. V lost 1 base to trimming and J lost 9 bases; unmatched junction nucleotides: 7. The CDR3 length is 14 residues. Germline CDR1 is SGHRS and CDR2 is YFSETQ. This chain's CDR3 is CASSLWDSSSEQFF. The CDR3 DNA sequence: TGCGCCAGCAGCTTGTGGGACAGTAGTAGTGAGCAGTTCTTC.

This sequence joins TRBV6-1 and TRBJ1-5, with TRBD1 as a possible D gene (5 bases). The length of the CDR3 is 15 residues. Trimming took off 6 bases at V and 4 bases at J, with 16 bases between the two ends. Germline V lookup: CDR1 MNHNS, CDR2 SASEGT. The DNA for the CDR3 is TGTGCCAGCAGGGCCCCGGGGCCGGGGAATCAGCCCCAGCATTTT. Amino acid sequence: CASRAPGPGNQPQHF.

This clonotype was counted at least ten times. The rearrangement links TRBV20-1 to TRBJ2-2; TRBD2 is a possible D gene (6 bases). V lost 0 bases to trimming and J lost 1 base, with 9 bases between them. The CDR3 sequence is 15 residues long. Per the germline V gene, CDR1 is DFQATT and CDR2 is SNEGSKA (reference sequence). CDR3 amino acids: CSARDQGGNTGELFF. The CDR3 coding sequence is TGCAGTGCTAGAGATCAGGGAGGGAACACCGGGGAGCTGTTTTTT.

V and J are TRBV20-1 and TRBJ2-1; D unresolved. Trimming pared 0 bases from V and 9 bases from J, leaving 12 bases between. This CDR3 region has 13 residues. Germline loops: CDR1 DFQATT, CDR2 SNEGSKA (reference sequence). Here the CDR3 reads CSARDPVSGEQFF. CDR3 nucleotide sequence: TGCAGTGCTAGAGATCCGGTCTCGGGTGAGCAGTTCTTC.

This clonotype was found a few times. The chain joins TRBV27 to TRBJ2-1; 7 bases agree with TRBD1. Trimming at V came to 3 bases and at J to 8 bases, leaving 1 base not matched to a gene. CDR1 MNHEY and CDR2 SMNVEV come from the germline V gene (reference sequence). The CDR3 runs to 12 residues. CDR3 in amino acids: CASSFTGDEQFF. The CDR3 DNA reads TGTGCCAGCAGTTTCACAGGGGATGAGCAGTTCTTC.

J is TRBJ2-2 and V is TRBV7-9; possible D gene TRBD1, 6 bases. CDR1 SEHNR and CDR2 FQNEAQ come from the germline V gene (reference sequence). The germline V and J ends were trimmed by 2 bases and 13 bases, with 17 bases remaining between them. The CDR3 loop spans 14 amino acids. CDR3 DNA sequence: TGTGCCAGCAGCTTAAGCGGCGCAGGGGTTGTGCTGTTTTTT. Encoded protein: CASSLSGAGVVLFF.

This chain links TRBV18 with TRBJ1-4; D gene unclear. This CDR3 has 16 amino acids. The ends were cut back, 0 bases at V and 0 bases at J, with 8 bases in the middle. Germline V gene sequence: CDR1 KGHSH, CDR2 LQKENI. The CDR3 DNA reads as TGTGCCAGCTCACCACCAGGCAGTGCAACTAATGAAAAACTGTTTTTT. Residues: CASSPPGSATNEKLFF.

This clonotype was counted a single time. This chain uses TRBV20-1 with TRBJ2-1, with 10 nucleotides matching TRBD2. The germline V gene encodes CDR1 DFQATT and CDR2 SNEGSKA (reference sequence). The CDR3 runs 20 residues. Losses at the gene ends were 0 bases for V and 0 bases for J; bases not matched to a gene: 14. The CDR3 DNA reads TGCAGTGCTAGAGATCCGGGGCTAGCGGGAGATACGAGCTCCTACAATGAGCAGTTCTTC. It translates to CSARDPGLAGDTSSYNEQFF.

V gene TRBV4-3 combines with J gene TRBJ2-3; weak D call: TRBD1 (5 bases). Trimming removed 0 bases from V and 2 bases from J, with 12 bases in between. Germline V gives CDR1 LGHNA, CDR2 YSLEER. CDR3 length: 16 residues. CDR3 nucleotides: TGCGCCAGCAGCCAAGATTCGACAGCACCCACAGATACGCAGTATTTT. Protein: CASSQDSTAPTDTQYF.

J is TRBJ1-4 and V is TRBV29-1, with 9 bases fitting TRBD1. Germline V gene sequence: CDR1 SQVTM, CDR2 ANQGSEA. The CDR3 spans 17 residues. J lost 7 bases, V lost 0 bases, and 12 bases had no gene match. DNA of the CDR3: TGCAGCGTTGAAGATTATCAGGGACAGGGAGGGGGTGAAAAACTGTTTTTT. It codes for CSVEDYQGQGGGEKLFF. Drawing the rest from reference TRBV29-1 and TRBJ1-4, the complete variable domain is SAVISQKPSRDICQRGTSLTIQCQVDSQVTMMFWYRQQPGQSLTLIATANQGSEATYESGFVIDKFPISRPNLTFSTLTVSNMSPEDSSIYLCSVEDYQGQGGGEKLFFGSGTQLSVL.

The V call is TRBV7-2, the J call TRBJ2-3; TRBD2 aligns across 11 bases. Germline V lookup: CDR1 SGHTA, CDR2 FQGNSA. J was trimmed by 5 bases and V by 3 bases; bases with no gene match: 7. This CDR3 region has 16 residues. DNA of the CDR3: TGTGCCAGCAGCTTTTTTAGCGGGAGGGGAAAAGATACGCAGTATTTT. Translating gives CASSFFSGRGKDTQYF. The entire variable domain, with the rest obtained from reference TRBV7-2 and TRBJ2-3, is as follows: GAGVSQSPSNKVTEKGKDVELRCDPISGHTALYWYRQSLGQGLEFLIYFQGNSAPDKSGLPSDRFSAERTGGSVSTLTIQRTQQEDSAVYLCASSFFSGRGKDTQYFGPGTRLTVL.

V and J are TRBV11-2 and TRBJ2-1; no definite D call. Germline loops: CDR1 SGHAT, CDR2 FQNNGV. CDR3 length equals 15 residues. V lost 1 base, J lost 0 bases, and 7 bases lay in between. CDR3 region: CASSLAEFSYNEQFF. CDR3 coding DNA: TGTGCCAGCAGCTTAGCGGAGTTCTCCTACAATGAGCAGTTCTTC.

The rearrangement links TRBV27 to TRBJ1-2, with D tentatively TRBD1 (5 bases). Germline CDR1 and CDR2: MNHEY and SMNVEV (reference sequence). The CDR3 length is 14 residues. Trimming removed 2 bases from V and 8 bases from J, with 15 bases in between. The CDR3 region is CASSLTGGARGYTF. The CDR3 coding sequence is TGTGCCAGCAGTTTAACGGGAGGGGCAAGAGGCTACACCTTC.

The chain combines TRBV4-2 with TRBJ1-4; D may be TRBD1 (5 bases). V gave up 0 bases and J gave up 7 bases, with 15 bases separating them. Per the germline V gene, CDR1 is LGHNA and CDR2 is YNFKEQ. This CDR3 has 16 residues. The CDR3 nucleotides read TGTGCCAGCAGCCAAGATCTCGCAGGGTTAGGTGAAAAACTGTTTTTT. Translated, it gives CASSQDLAGLGEKLFF.

The rearrangement uses TRBV7-9 and TRBJ2-1; 7 bases fit TRBD2. CDR3 length equals 12 residues. Per the germline V gene, CDR1 is SEHNR and CDR2 is FQNEAQ (reference sequence). V was pared by 5 bases and J by 10 bases, with 5 bases of the junction left unmatched. The CDR3 coding sequence is TGTGCCAGCAGCCGGGACTATTTAGAGCAGTTCTTC. This encodes CASSRDYLEQFF.

This clonotype was detected only a few times. The chain combines TRBV4-1 with TRBJ1-1; 7 bases match TRBD1. CDR1 and CDR2 (germline): MGHRA, YSYEKL. The CDR3 is 15 residues long. V was pared by 0 bases and J by 7 bases, with 8 bases of the junction left unmatched. The CDR3 loop is CASSQDGYRGSEAFF. CDR3 nucleotides: TGCGCCAGCAGCCAAGATGGGTACAGGGGCAGTGAAGCTTTCTTT.

There are a few counts of this clonotype. For the CDR3, the DNA is TGTGCCAGCAGTTACTCGAACCTCCTGAACACCGGGGAGCTGTTTTTT. Amino acids: CASSYSNLLNTGELFF. The chain links TRBV6-5 to TRBJ2-2; no reliable D call. The CDR3 spans 16 residues. V was clipped by 0 bases and J by 1 base, with 9 bases between them. Germline-derived CDR1 and CDR2 are MNHEY and SVGAGI.

The sample holds a few counts of this clonotype. The rearrangement links TRBV6-2 or TRBV6-3 to TRBJ2-7, with 10 bases lining up with TRBD2. With 5 bases clipped from V and 2 bases from J, the junction kept 3 bases outside the gene matches. CDR3 length equals 14 residues. Per the germline V gene, CDR1 is MNHEY and CDR2 is SVGEGT. The CDR3 nucleotides are TGTGCCAGCAGTCCTCTAGCGGGAGCCTACGAGCAGTACGTC. This sequence encodes CASSPLAGAYEQYV.

This clonotype was counted between two and nine times. The CDR3 DNA is TGTGCCAGCAGCGTAGGGAACGGGAGGTATACAGATACGCAGTATTTT. Translating gives CASSVGNGRYTDTQYF. The V and J genes are TRBV9 and TRBJ2-3; TRBD2 matches at 7 bases. V was pared by 0 bases and J by 3 bases, with 7 bases of the junction left unmatched. The CDR3 sequence is 16 residues long. Germline V lookup: CDR1 SGDLS, CDR2 YYNGEE.

The CDR3 reads CASSQEGSITEAFF. The CDR3 coding sequence is TGCGCCAGCAGCCAGGAGGGGTCGATCACTGAAGCTTTCTTT. V usage is TRBV4-3 and J usage is TRBJ1-1; D is perhaps TRBD1 (5 bases). CDR3 length: 14 amino acids. With 3 bases removed from V and 4 bases from J, the gap between germline ends came to 12 bases. Germline CDR1 LGHNA, CDR2 YSLEER.

This clonotype was found a few times. The gene calls are TRBV12-3 or TRBV12-4 and TRBJ1-2; TRBD1 aligns across 11 bases. This CDR3 region has 15 residues. V gave up 4 bases and J gave up 4 bases; unmatched junction bases: 5. DNA for the CDR3: TGTGCCAGCAGTTCGGACAGGGGGCCTCTCTATGGCTACACCTTC. Translation gives CASSSDRGPLYGYTF.

There are a few counts of this clonotype. This chain joins TRBV20-1 and TRBJ2-2; 8 nucleotides match TRBD1. The ends lost 0 bases at V and 7 bases at J; junction bases unmatched: 4. The germline V gene has CDR1 DFQATT and CDR2 SNEGSKA (reference sequence). This CDR3 has 14 amino acids. CDR3 bases: TGCAGTGCTAGAGACAGGGGGCTTCACGGGGAGCTGTTTTTT. Amino acid sequence: CSARDRGLHGELFF.